This is a list of T cell receptor beta chains from one sample in a study of T cells in Graves' hyperthyroidism and ophthalmopathy. Using its own MiXCR run on the multiplex PCR reads, TCRdb lists one record per CDR3 protein. The sample lists approximately 560,000 distinct CDR3 sequences, approximately 14% occurring once. Sequenced: blood. These receptors all stem from a woman younger than 45 with Graves' hyperthyroidism. The CDR3 runs from the conserved cysteine through the conserved F or W. D genes are given only for firm matches. For some rows the clone size is stated as once, few or many, or as a class when expanded; others skip it.

v_call: TRBV15; j_call: TRBJ1-1; d_call: -; clone_size: -; cdr3_nt: TGTGCCACCAGCAGAGATCCAGGGGCGGCGACTACTGAAGCTTTCTTT; cdr3_aa: CATSRDPGAATTEAFF
v_call: TRBV20-1; j_call: TRBJ2-3; d_call: TRBD1; clone_size: -; cdr3_nt: TGCAGTGTCCCCGGGGACGGGACAGGGGGCGAAGATACGCAGTATTTT; cdr3_aa: CSVPGDGTGGEDTQYF
v_call: TRBV4-3; j_call: TRBJ1-2; d_call: -; clone_size: few; cdr3_nt: TGCGCCAGCAGCCTCGTCAGGGGCGATGGCTACACCTTC; cdr3_aa: CASSLVRGDGYTF
v_call: TRBV11-2; j_call: TRBJ1-1; d_call: -; clone_size: many; cdr3_nt: TGTGCCAGCAGCTTAGAGTTTCGGGGCGGTTGGCACACTGAAGCTTTCTTT; cdr3_aa: CASSLEFRGGWHTEAFF
v_call: TRBV12-3/TRBV12-4; j_call: TRBJ2-1; d_call: TRBD1; clone_size: -; cdr3_nt: TGTGCCAGCAGCACCGGACAGGGGATCTTGAATGAGCAGTTCTTC; cdr3_aa: CASSTGQGILNEQFF
v_call: TRBV30; j_call: TRBJ1-1; d_call: -; clone_size: many; cdr3_nt: TGTGCCTGGAGTGTACGGAGGGGGGTGGCTGAAGCTTTCTTT; cdr3_aa: CAWSVRRGVAEAFF
v_call: TRBV2; j_call: TRBJ1-1; d_call: -; clone_size: many; cdr3_nt: TGTGCCGGCTACATGAACACTGAAGCTTTCTTT; cdr3_aa: CAGYMNTEAFF
v_call: TRBV3-1; j_call: TRBJ1-6; d_call: -; clone_size: many; cdr3_nt: TGTGCCAGCAGCCAACCCGGGGACAAGAATTCACCCCTCCACTTT; cdr3_aa: CASSQPGDKNSPLHF
v_call: TRBV20-1; j_call: TRBJ2-3; d_call: TRBD2; clone_size: -; cdr3_nt: TGCAGTGCTTCGCTAGCGGGGGGGCGGTATACGCAGTATTTT; cdr3_aa: CSASLAGGRYTQYF
v_call: TRBV7-3; j_call: TRBJ2-3; d_call: TRBD2; clone_size: -; cdr3_nt: TGTGCCAGCAGCCTCCCGGGACTAGCGGGAGGGACAGATACGCAGTATTTT; cdr3_aa: CASSLPGLAGGTDTQYF
v_call: TRBV12-3/TRBV12-4; j_call: TRBJ1-1; d_call: -; clone_size: many; cdr3_nt: TGTGCCAGCAGCCGCACTGAAGCTTTCTTT; cdr3_aa: CASSRTEAFF
v_call: TRBV7-9; j_call: TRBJ2-2; d_call: TRBD1; clone_size: once; cdr3_nt: TGTGCCAGCAGCTCTATCACCTTACTCACAGGGGGGAACACCGGGGAGCTGTTTTTT; cdr3_aa: CASSSITLLTGGNTGELFF
v_call: TRBV5-1; j_call: TRBJ2-5; d_call: TRBD2; clone_size: -; cdr3_nt: TGCGCCAGCAGCTCGGGACTAGCGGGACTAATCCAAGAGACCCAGTACTTC; cdr3_aa: CASSSGLAGLIQETQYF
v_call: TRBV7-9; j_call: TRBJ2-1; d_call: TRBD1; clone_size: many; cdr3_nt: TGTGCCAGCAGCATGGGACAGGGGAGCTACAATGAGCAGTTCTTC; cdr3_aa: CASSMGQGSYNEQFF
v_call: TRBV27; j_call: TRBJ1-4; d_call: TRBD1; clone_size: few; cdr3_nt: TGTGCCAGCAGTTTATCGGGACAGGCAAATGAAAAACTGTTTTTT; cdr3_aa: CASSLSGQANEKLFF
v_call: TRBV7-2; j_call: TRBJ1-3; d_call: TRBD1; clone_size: many; cdr3_nt: TGTGCCAGCAGCTTAGAGGGGTGGGGACAGAACTCTGGAAACACCATATATTTT; cdr3_aa: CASSLEGWGQNSGNTIYF
v_call: TRBV15; j_call: TRBJ2-7; d_call: TRBD1; clone_size: -; cdr3_nt: TGTGCCACCAGCACTAGGGACAGGGACTCTCTGGGGCAGTACTTC; cdr3_aa: CATSTRDRDSLGQYF
v_call: TRBV2; j_call: TRBJ2-7; d_call: -; clone_size: few; cdr3_nt: TGTGCCAGCAGGGGGGGACTGCAGTACTTC; cdr3_aa: CASRGGLQYF
v_call: TRBV19; j_call: TRBJ2-5; d_call: -; clone_size: few; cdr3_nt: TGTGCCAGTAGTCAAACGAACGGGAGACATGAGACCCAGTACTTC; cdr3_aa: CASSQTNGRHETQYF
v_call: TRBV3-1; j_call: TRBJ2-2; d_call: -; clone_size: few; cdr3_nt: TGTGCCAGCAGCCAAGAGCCCCCCCCCGGGGAGCTGTTTTTT; cdr3_aa: CASSQEPPPGELFF
v_call: TRBV5-6; j_call: TRBJ2-3; d_call: -; clone_size: -; cdr3_nt: TGTGCCAGCAGCTCACTGACTCCATTTTATAATCTAATCGACACAGATACGCAGTATTTT; cdr3_aa: CASSSLTPFYNLIDTDTQYF
v_call: TRBV5-1; j_call: TRBJ1-1; d_call: TRBD1; clone_size: -; cdr3_nt: TGCGCCAGCAGTTATTCCGGGACAGGGGGGACTGAAGCTTTCTTT; cdr3_aa: CASSYSGTGGTEAFF
v_call: TRBV2; j_call: TRBJ2-1; d_call: TRBD2; clone_size: many; cdr3_nt: TGTGCCAGCAGTGAAGTAGCGGGAACCTACAATGAGCAGTTCTTC; cdr3_aa: CASSEVAGTYNEQFF
v_call: TRBV25-1; j_call: TRBJ2-7; d_call: -; clone_size: -; cdr3_nt: TGTGCCAGCAGTGAACCTAACACCTACGAGCAGTACTTC; cdr3_aa: CASSEPNTYEQYF
v_call: TRBV9; j_call: TRBJ2-3; d_call: -; clone_size: -; cdr3_nt: TGTGCCAGCAGCGTTAGGGGGAACCGGGACTACCCAGATACGCAGTATTTT; cdr3_aa: CASSVRGNRDYPDTQYF
v_call: TRBV27; j_call: TRBJ1-5; d_call: TRBD1; clone_size: many; cdr3_nt: TGTGCCAGCAGTGTTTTACAGGGGGCACGCAATCAGCCCCAGCATTTT; cdr3_aa: CASSVLQGARNQPQHF
v_call: TRBV6-2/TRBV6-3; j_call: TRBJ1-1; d_call: TRBD1; clone_size: -; cdr3_nt: TGTGCCAACCGCTCCGGGACAGGGAGCACTGAAGCTTTCTTT; cdr3_aa: CANRSGTGSTEAFF
v_call: TRBV5-1; j_call: TRBJ2-3; d_call: -; clone_size: many; cdr3_nt: TGCGCCAGCAGCTTGGTGTCCGGCCCCGCAACAGATACGCAGTATTTT; cdr3_aa: CASSLVSGPATDTQYF
v_call: TRBV29-1; j_call: TRBJ2-5; d_call: -; clone_size: many; cdr3_nt: TGCAGCGCGAGGACGGCCGACCAAGAGACCCAGTACTTC; cdr3_aa: CSARTADQETQYF
v_call: TRBV29-1; j_call: TRBJ2-1; d_call: TRBD1; clone_size: many; cdr3_nt: TGCAGCGTTGAAGGGGGTAGGGACAGGGCCTACAATGAGCAGTTCTTC; cdr3_aa: CSVEGGRDRAYNEQFF